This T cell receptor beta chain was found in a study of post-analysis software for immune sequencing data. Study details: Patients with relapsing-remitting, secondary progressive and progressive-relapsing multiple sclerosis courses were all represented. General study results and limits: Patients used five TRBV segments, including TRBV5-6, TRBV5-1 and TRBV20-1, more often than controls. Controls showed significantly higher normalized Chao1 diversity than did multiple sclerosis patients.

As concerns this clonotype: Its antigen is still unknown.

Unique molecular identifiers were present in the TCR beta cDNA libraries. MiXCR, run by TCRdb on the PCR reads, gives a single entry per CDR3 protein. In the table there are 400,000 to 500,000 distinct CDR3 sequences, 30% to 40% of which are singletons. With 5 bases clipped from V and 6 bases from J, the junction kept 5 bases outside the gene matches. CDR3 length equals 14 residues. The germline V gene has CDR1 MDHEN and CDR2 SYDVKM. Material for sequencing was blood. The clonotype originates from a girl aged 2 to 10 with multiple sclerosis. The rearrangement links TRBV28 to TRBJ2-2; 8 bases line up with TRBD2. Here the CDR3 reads CASSHGTRAGELFF. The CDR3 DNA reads TGTGCCAGCAGTCACGGGACTAGGGCCGGGGAGCTGTTTTTT.